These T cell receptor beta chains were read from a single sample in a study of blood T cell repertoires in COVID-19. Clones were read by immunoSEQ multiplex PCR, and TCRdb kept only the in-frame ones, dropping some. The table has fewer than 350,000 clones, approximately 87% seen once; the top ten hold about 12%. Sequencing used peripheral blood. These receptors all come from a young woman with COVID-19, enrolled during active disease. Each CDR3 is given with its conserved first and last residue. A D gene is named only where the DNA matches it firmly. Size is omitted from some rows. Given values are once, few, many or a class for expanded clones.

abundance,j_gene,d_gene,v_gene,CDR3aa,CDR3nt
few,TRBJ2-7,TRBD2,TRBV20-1,CSRGGGYEQYF,TGCAGTCGCGGGGGGGGCTACGAGCAGTACTTC
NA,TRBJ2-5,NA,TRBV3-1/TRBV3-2,CASSLYLDSLEETQYF,TGTGCCAGCAGCCTGTACCTCGACAGCTTGGAAGAGACCCAGTACTTC
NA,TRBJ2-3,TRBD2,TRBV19,CASRSIAGGLLDTQYF,TGTGCCAGTAGATCCATAGCGGGGGGGCTTCTGGATACGCAGTATTTT
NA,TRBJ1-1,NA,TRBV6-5,CASSSLWNTEAFF,TGTGCCAGCAGTTCTTTGTGGAACACTGAAGCTTTCTTT
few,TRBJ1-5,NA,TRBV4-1,CASSQGPLGVQNQPQHF,TGCGCCAGCAGCCAAGGCCCCCTCGGGGTCCAAAATCAGCCCCAGCATTTT
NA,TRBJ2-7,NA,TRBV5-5,CASSLRLASYEQYF,TGTGCCAGCAGCTTGAGGCTAGCTTCCTACGAGCAGTACTTC
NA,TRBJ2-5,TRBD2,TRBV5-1,CASSPLGTSEETQYF,TGCGCCAGCAGCCCCCTAGGGACTAGCGAAGAGACCCAGTACTTC
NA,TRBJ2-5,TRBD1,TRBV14,CASSRGTGAAGETQYF,TGTGCCAGCAGCCGCGGGACAGGGGCCGCCGGAGAGACCCAGTACTTC
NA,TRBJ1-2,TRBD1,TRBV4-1,CASSPEHAGGVYYGYTF,TGCGCCAGCAGCCCGGAACATGCAGGGGGCGTCTACTATGGCTACACCTTC
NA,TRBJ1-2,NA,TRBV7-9,CASSLPGDSYGYTF,TGTGCCAGCAGCTTACCCGGGGATAGCTATGGCTACACCTTC
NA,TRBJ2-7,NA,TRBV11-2,CATRSGQLKEYF,TGTGCCACCCGCTCGGGACAATTGAAAGAGTACTTC
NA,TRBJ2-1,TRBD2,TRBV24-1,CATSAGGGTEQFF,TGTGCCACCAGTGCTGGCGGGGGGACTGAGCAGTTCTTC
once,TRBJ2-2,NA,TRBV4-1,CASSQGPTRRGGELFF,TGCGCCAGCAGCCAAGGCCCGACTAGAAGGGGCGGGGAGCTGTTTTTT
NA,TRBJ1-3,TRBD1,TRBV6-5,CASSRTGPGNTIYF,TGTGCCAGCAGCCGGACAGGGCCTGGAAACACCATATATTTT
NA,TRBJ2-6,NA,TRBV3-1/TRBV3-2,CASSQTPEGANVLTF,TGTGCCAGCAGCCAAACCCCCGAGGGGGCCAACGTCCTGACTTTC
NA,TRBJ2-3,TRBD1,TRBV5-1,CASSSRPGTGKDTQYF,TGCGCCAGCAGCTCCCGACCCGGGACAGGGAAAGATACGCAGTATTTT
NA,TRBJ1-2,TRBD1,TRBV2,CASNRQGAGDGYTF,TGTGCCAGCAATCGACAGGGGGCAGGGGATGGCTACACCTTC
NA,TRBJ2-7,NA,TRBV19,CASSIKGRIYEQYF,TGTGCCAGTAGTATAAAGGGGCGGATCTACGAGCAGTACTTC
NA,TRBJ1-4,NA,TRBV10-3,CAISEGWEGIGEKLFF,TGTGCCATCAGTGAGGGTTGGGAGGGAATTGGTGAAAAACTGTTTTTT
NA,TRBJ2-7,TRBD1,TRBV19,CASQMTGGLYEQYF,TGTGCCAGCCAGATGACAGGGGGCCTCTACGAGCAGTACTTC
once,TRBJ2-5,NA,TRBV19,CASSWPGLLETQYF,TGTGCCAGTAGTTGGCCAGGACTTTTAGAGACCCAGTACTTC
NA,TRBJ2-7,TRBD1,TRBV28,CASNIGTGVTYEQYF,TGTGCCAGCAATATCGGGACAGGAGTTACCTACGAGCAGTACTTC
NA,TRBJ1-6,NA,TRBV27,CASRTTGSPYNSPLHF,TGTGCCAGCAGAACCACAGGGAGCCCATATAATTCACCCCTCCACTTT
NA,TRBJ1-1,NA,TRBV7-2,CASSLGWPQSTEAFF,TGTGCCAGCAGCTTAGGATGGCCTCAGTCCACTGAAGCTTTCTTT
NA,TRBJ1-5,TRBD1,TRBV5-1,CASSWTGNGNQPQHF,TGCGCCAGCAGCTGGACAGGGAATGGCAATCAGCCCCAGCATTTT
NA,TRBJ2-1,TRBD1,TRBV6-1,CASSEGTATYNEQFF,TGTGCCAGCAGTGAGGGGACAGCGACGTACAATGAGCAGTTCTTC
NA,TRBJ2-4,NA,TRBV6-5,CASRAGVRAKNIQYF,TGTGCCAGCAGGGCCGGAGTGCGAGCCAAAAACATTCAGTACTTC
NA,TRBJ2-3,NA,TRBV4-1,CASSQQSGSTDTQYF,TGCGCCAGCAGCCAACAGTCGGGGAGCACAGATACGCAGTATTTT
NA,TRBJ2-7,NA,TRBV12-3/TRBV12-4,CASSFYRGEQYF,TGTGCCAGCAGTTTTTATCGGGGCGAGCAGTACTTC
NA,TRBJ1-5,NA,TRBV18,CASSPTGGSNQPQHF,TGTGCCAGCTCACCAACCGGGGGAAGCAATCAGCCCCAGCATTTT
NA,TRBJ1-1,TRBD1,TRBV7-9,CASSLQGGQAALNTEAFF,TGTGCCAGCAGCTTACAAGGGGGACAGGCTGCACTGAACACTGAAGCTTTCTTT
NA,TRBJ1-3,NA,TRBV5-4,CASRRDRGSGNTIYF,TGTGCCAGCAGACGAGACCGGGGCTCTGGAAACACCATATATTTT
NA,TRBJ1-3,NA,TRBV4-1,CASSQVGSFGNTIYF,TGCGCCAGCAGCCAAGTTGGCAGTTTCGGAAACACCATATATTTT
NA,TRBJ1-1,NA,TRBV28,CASSIQNTEAFF,TGTGCCAGCAGTATCCAGAACACTGAAGCTTTCTTT
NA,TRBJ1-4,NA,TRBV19,CASSRAGYATNEKLFF,TGTGCCTCCAGCCGCGCCGGGTATGCAACTAATGAAAAACTGTTTTTT
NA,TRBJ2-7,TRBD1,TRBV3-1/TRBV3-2,CASSQGLGQGAYEQYF,TGTGCCAGCAGCCAAGGATTGGGGCAGGGGGCCTACGAGCAGTACTTC
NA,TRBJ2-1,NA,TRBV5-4,CASSLPQGISYNEQFF,TGTGCCAGCAGCTTGCCCCAGGGGATCTCCTACAATGAGCAGTTCTTC
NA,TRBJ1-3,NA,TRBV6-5,CASSRLGNTIYF,TGTGCCAGCAGCAGACTTGGAAACACCATATATTTT
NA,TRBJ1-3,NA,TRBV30,CAWSTTLGNTIYF,TGTGCCTGGAGTACGACATTGGGAAACACCATATATTTT
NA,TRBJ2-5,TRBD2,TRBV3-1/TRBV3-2,CATKAGAQETQYF,TGTGCCACCAAAGCGGGGGCTCAAGAGACCCAGTACTTC
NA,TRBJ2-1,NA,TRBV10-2,CASSGPGVNEQFF,TGCGCCAGTAGCGGCCCCGGGGTCAATGAGCAGTTCTTC
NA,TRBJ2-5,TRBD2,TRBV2,CASSDWGLAEETQYF,TGTGCCAGCAGTGACTGGGGACTAGCGGAAGAGACCCAGTACTTC
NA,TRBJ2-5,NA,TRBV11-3,CASSPTGSTQYF,TGTGCCAGCAGCCCCACTGGTTCGACCCAGTACTTC
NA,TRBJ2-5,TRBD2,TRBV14,CASSLQRGETQYF,TGTGCCAGCAGCCTACAGCGGGGAGAGACCCAGTACTTC
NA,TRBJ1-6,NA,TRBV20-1,CSARVGGPLHF,TGCAGTGCCAGGGTAGGTGGTCCCCTCCACTTT
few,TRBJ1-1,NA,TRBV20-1,CSASGMTFF,TGCAGTGCTTCGGGGATGACTTTCTTT
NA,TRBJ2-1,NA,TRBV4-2,CASSQDSLLNEQFF,TGTGCCAGCAGCCAAGATTCACTCCTCAATGAGCAGTTCTTC
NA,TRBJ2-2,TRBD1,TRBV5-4,CASSLFQDRGELFF,TGTGCCAGCAGCTTATTCCAGGACAGGGGGGAGCTGTTTTTT
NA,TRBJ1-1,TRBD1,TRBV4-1,CASSRTGDTEAFF,TGCGCCAGCAGTCGGACAGGGGACACTGAAGCTTTCTTT
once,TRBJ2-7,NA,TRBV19,CASSRMATGSYEQYF,TGTGCCAGTAGTAGAATGGCCACGGGCTCCTACGAGCAGTACTTC
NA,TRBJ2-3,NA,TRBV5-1,CASSTQGIDTQYF,TGCGCCAGCAGCACCCAGGGGATAGATACGCAGTATTTT
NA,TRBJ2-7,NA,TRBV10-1,CASSERLGEQYF,TGCGCCAGCAGTGAGAGACTCGGAGAGCAGTACTTC
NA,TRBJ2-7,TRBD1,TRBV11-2,CASSVVDRGREQYF,TGTGCCAGCAGCGTAGTGGACAGGGGTCGCGAGCAGTACTTC
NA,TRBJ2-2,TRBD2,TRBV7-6,CASSSRTSGVAGELFF,TGTGCCAGCAGCTCCCGGACTAGCGGGGTGGCCGGGGAGCTGTTTTTT